What follows describes a single T cell receptor beta chain. The antigen remains undetermined. Germline values: CDR1 LNHDA, CDR2 SQIVND (reference sequence). V gave up 3 bases and J gave up 5 bases, with 11 bases separating them. The CDR3 runs 13 residues. Using immunoSEQ multiplex PCR, the repertoire was profiled, and TCRdb retains in-frame clones only, with some absent. Counted here are some 69,000 clones, around 95% occurring once; the ten biggest clones make up roughly 4.4%. This entry comes from a study of cytomegalovirus exposure and HLA in healthy donors. Study-wide points: Cytomegalovirus association was assigned to more than 150 TCR beta chains. As was reported, the classifier diagnosed cytomegalovirus status with high specificity and sensitivity.

V is TRBV19 and J is TRBJ2-7; possible D gene TRBD1, 5 bases. Sequencing used PBMCs. This receptor was taken from a man between 18 and 29 years old in good health and CMV-seropositive. CDR3 bases: TGTGCCAGTAGTATTGGTCAGGGAAACGAGCAGTACTTC. It codes for CASSIGQGNEQYF.